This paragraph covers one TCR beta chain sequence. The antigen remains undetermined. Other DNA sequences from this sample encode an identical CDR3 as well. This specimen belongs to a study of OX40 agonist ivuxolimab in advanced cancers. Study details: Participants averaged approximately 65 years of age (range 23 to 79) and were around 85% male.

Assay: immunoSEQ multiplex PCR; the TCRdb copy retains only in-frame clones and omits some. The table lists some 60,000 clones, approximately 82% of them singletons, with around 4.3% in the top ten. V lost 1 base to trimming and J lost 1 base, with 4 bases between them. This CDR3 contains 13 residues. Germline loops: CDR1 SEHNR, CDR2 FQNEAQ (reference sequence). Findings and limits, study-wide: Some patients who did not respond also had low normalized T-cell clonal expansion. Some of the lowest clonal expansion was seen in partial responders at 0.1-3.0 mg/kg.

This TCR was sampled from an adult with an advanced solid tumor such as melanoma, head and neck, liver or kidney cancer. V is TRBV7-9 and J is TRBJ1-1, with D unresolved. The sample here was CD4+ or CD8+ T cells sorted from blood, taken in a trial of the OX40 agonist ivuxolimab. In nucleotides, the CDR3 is TGTGCCAGCAGCTTAGAGGCGAACACTGAAGCTTTCTTT. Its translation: CASSLEANTEAFF.